This TCR beta chain comes out of a study of blood T cell repertoires in COVID-19 (dated by TCRdb to the early 2020s). As for the study more broadly: Samples from collaborators originated in the United States, Italy and Spain and spanned both the acute and convalescent phases of COVID-19. The prospective study material was composed of cDNA or gDNA derived from T cells, B-cell-depleted T cells, or PBMCs. Subjects who had been exposed to COVID-19, were actively infected with it, or had recovered from it provided the deeply sampled blood TCRbeta repertoires that made up the dataset. The repertoires were released in a freely available public database intended as a resource for research on the immune response to SARS-CoV-2. Samples were obtained from the ongoing ImmuneRACE study (first 160 participants) and from over a thousand subjects provided by 6 global collaborators. The sample metadata nearly always contained a de-identified subject ID, COVID-19 status, age in years and sex. Where HLA class I and class II types were available, the types were taken from metadata supplied by the sample provider, not from assay-based typing.

What the work shows at the level of the full study, not this receptor alone: How much clinical and demographic metadata was included differed by source and by participant, and the metadata was provided uncurated.

TCRbeta CDR3 regions were amplified from genomic DNA using the immunoSEQ Assay, a bias-controlled multiplex PCR. For the original study's pipeline: Nucleated cell counts per sample were estimated from amplification of reference gene primers within the assay. Sequence reads were collapsed and filtered to measure the absolute abundance of every unique TCRbeta CDR3 rearrangement. For each sample, productive Simpson clonality was calculated by taking the square root of Simpson's diversity index across productive rearrangements. Entries here come from immuneACCESS through TCRdb and include only in-frame sequences with V and J called. Some clones fail to appear in such tables; in the studies checked, an unresolved V gene covers under half of the shortfall, and the cause of the remainder is unknown. The V and J calls and the clone size are those of that table, but D and trimming were determined from the DNA. The sample table shows some 69,000 clones, and roughly 80% are seen once. Jointly, the top ten make up 20% of the sample.

The collaborating institutions used their own protocols to collect whole blood in K2EDTA tubes. For TCRbeta analysis, collaborators shipped samples in one of three forms: frozen whole blood, isolated PBMCs, or DNA extracted from either of those sample types. A remark on this clone: No antigen is known for it. Base qualities are not at hand, and no much larger clone is one base apart.

According to the germline V gene, CDR1 reads MDHEN and CDR2 reads SYDVKM. There are 15 amino acids in the CDR3, from cysteine to phenylalanine inclusive. The DNA shown is the 45-base CDR3, in frame from base 1. Trimming leaves V shorter by 6 bases and J shorter by 3 bases, with the junction holding 6 bases beyond the gene matches. The material sequenced was peripheral blood. The clonotype comes from a woman in her 70s with acute or convalescent COVID-19. This sequence uses TRBV28 and TRBJ2-3; TRBD2 matches 10 bases in the middle. The sequenced DNA is TGTGCCAGCAGGCTAGCGGGAGTAAGGACAGATACGCAGTATTTT. Its product reads: CASRLAGVRTDTQYF.